A single count supports the clone carrying this TCR beta chain. The V and J ends lost 4 bases and 6 bases, in that order; junction bases with no gene match: 6. CDR3 length: 15 residues. Germline lookup yields CDR1 SGHNT and CDR2 YYREEE (reference sequence). Profiled with immunoSEQ multiplex PCR; TCRdb holds only in-frame clones, not every one. In the table there are tens of thousands of clones, roughly nine tenths of which are singletons. This entry is derived from a study of cytomegalovirus exposure and HLA in healthy donors. The sample was PBMCs. This clonotype was sampled from a woman between 25 and 40 years old in good health and CMV-seronegative. The chain recombines TRBV5-4 with TRBJ2-1, with 11 bases matching TRBD2. DNA for the CDR3: TGTGCCAGCAGCCCCGCTAGCGGGAGGTCCAATGAGCAGTTCTTC. It specifies CASSPASGRSNEQFF. Variable domain in full (rest from reference TRBV5-4 and TRBJ2-1): ETGVTQSPTHLIKTRGQQVTLRCSSQSGHNTVSWYQQALGQGPQFIFQYYREEENGRGNFPPRFSGLQFPNYSSELNVNALELDDSALYLCASSPASGRSNEQFFGPGTRLTVL.